This TCR beta chain was sequenced for a study of cytomegalovirus exposure and HLA in healthy donors. Overall study context: Of 300 to 450 genotyped donors, 65% to 85% clustered with self-reported Caucasian donors.

A multiplex PCR was run with 60 Vbeta primers and 13 Jbeta primers. Libraries were prepared by immunoSEQ multiplex PCR; TCRdb keeps only in-frame clonotypes and omits some of them. The data show 65,000 or so clones, approximately 80% seen once. To note about this clone: Antigen unknown.

Overall study results and limits: In a later analysis, CMV-associated beta chains were mostly HLA-associated, it appeared. The authors assumed roughly uniform sequencing depth across donors for presence/absence analyses.

The J segment lost 6 bases and the V segment lost 4 bases, leaving 4 bases of the junction unmatched. Germline assignment: CDR1 LNHNV and CDR2 YYDKDF (reference sequence). This CDR3 has 13 residues. The chain has TRBV15 and TRBJ2-7, with 9 positions matching TRBD1. The clonotype was recovered from a woman aged 35 to 49 in good health and CMV-seropositive. Sequencing was performed on PBMCs. CDR3 DNA: TGTGCCACCAGCACGGGACAGGGAGGCGAGCAGTACTTC. It yields the protein CATSTGQGGEQYF.